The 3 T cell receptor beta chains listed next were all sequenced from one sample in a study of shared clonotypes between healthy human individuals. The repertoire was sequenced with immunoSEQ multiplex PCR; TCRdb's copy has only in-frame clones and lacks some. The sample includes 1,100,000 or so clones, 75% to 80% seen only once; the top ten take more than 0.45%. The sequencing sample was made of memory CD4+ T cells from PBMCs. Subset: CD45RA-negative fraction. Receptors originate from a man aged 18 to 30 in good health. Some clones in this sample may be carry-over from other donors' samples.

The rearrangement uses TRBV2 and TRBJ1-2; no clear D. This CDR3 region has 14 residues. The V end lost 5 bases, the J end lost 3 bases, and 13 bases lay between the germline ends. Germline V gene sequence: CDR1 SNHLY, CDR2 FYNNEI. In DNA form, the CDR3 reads TGTGCCAGCAGTAGGGCTCGGATATACTATGGCTACACCTTC. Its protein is CASSRARIYYGYTF.

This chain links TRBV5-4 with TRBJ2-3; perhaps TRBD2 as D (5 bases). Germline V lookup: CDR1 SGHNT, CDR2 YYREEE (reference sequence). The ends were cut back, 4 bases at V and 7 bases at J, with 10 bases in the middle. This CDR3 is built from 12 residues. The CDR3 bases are TGTGCCAGCAGCCGTCCTAGCAATACGCAGTATTTT. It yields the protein CASSRPSNTQYF.

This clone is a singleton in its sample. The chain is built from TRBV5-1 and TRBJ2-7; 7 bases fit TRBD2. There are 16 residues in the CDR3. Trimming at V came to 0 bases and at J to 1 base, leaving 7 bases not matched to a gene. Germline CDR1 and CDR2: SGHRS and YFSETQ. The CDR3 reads CASSLVAGLVSYEQYF. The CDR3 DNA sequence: TGCGCCAGCAGCTTGGTAGCAGGACTAGTGTCCTACGAGCAGTACTTC. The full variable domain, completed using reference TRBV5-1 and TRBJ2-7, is KAGVTQTPRYLIKTRGQQVTLSCSPISGHRSVSWYQQTPGQGLQFLFEYFSETQRNKGNFPGRFSGRQFSNSRSEMNVSTLELGDSALYLCASSLVAGLVSYEQYFGPGTRLTVT.